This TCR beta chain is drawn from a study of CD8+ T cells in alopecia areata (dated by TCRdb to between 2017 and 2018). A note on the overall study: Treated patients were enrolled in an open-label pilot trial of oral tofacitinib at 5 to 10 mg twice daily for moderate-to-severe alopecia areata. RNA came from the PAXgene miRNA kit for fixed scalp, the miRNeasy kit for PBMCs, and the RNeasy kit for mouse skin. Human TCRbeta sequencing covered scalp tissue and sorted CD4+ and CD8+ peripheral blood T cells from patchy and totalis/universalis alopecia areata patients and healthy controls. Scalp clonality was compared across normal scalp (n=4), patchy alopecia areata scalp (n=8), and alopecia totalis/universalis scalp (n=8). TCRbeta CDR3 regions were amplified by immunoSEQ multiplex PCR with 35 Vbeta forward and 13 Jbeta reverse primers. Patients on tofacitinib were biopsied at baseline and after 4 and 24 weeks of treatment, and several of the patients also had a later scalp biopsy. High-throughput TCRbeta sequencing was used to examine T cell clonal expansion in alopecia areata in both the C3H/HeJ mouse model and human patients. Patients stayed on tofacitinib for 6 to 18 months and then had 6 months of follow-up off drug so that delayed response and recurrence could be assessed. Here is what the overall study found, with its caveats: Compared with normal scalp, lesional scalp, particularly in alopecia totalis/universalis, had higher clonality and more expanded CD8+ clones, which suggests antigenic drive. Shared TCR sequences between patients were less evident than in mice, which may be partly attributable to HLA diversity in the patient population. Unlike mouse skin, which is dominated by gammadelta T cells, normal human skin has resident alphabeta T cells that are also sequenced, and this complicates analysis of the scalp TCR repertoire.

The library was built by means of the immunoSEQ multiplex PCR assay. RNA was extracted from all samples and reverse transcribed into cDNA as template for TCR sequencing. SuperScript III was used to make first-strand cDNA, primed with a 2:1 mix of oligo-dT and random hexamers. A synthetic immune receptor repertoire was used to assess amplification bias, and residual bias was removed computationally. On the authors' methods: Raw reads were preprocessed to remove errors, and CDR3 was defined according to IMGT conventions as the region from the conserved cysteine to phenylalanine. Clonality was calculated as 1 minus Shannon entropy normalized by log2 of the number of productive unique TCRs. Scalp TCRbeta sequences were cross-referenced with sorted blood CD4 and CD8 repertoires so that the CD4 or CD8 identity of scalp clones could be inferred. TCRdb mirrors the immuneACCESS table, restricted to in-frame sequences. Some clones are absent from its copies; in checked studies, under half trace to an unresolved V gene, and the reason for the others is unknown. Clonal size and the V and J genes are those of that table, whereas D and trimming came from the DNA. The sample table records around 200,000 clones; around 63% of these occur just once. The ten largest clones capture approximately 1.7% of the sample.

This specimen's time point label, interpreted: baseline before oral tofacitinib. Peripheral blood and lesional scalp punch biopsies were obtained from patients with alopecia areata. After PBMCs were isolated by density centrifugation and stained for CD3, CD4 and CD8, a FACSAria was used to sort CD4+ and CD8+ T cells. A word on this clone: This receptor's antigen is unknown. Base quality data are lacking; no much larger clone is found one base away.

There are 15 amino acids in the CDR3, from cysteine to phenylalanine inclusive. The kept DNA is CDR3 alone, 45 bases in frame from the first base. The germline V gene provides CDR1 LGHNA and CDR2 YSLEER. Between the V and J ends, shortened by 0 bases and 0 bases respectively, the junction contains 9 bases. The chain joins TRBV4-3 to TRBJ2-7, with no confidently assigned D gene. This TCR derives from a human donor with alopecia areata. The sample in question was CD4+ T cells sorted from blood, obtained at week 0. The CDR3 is CASSQDPRSSYEQYF. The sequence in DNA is TGCGCCAGCAGCCAAGATCCCCGCAGCTCCTACGAGCAGTACTTC.